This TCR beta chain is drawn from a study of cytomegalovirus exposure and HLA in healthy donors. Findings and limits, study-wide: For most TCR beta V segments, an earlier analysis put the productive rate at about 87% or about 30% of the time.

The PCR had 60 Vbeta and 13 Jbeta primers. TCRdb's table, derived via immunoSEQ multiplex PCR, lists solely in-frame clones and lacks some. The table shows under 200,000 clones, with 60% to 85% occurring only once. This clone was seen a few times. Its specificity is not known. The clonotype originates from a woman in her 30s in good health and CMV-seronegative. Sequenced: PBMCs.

The CDR3 sequence: CASSHPTTNYGYTF. CDR3 nucleotide sequence: TGCGCCAGCAGCCACCCGACAACTAACTATGGCTACACCTTC. J is TRBJ1-2 and V is TRBV4-1; D remains ambiguous. With 3 bases removed from V and 0 bases from J, the gap between germline ends came to 8 bases. The CDR3 totals 14 residues. CDR1 is MGHRA, CDR2 YSYEKL, per germline.